A single T cell receptor (beta chain) is shown here with its context. This clone was recorded many times. There is no known antigen for this receptor. The input lacks base qualities; no much larger clone sits a single base away. No patient had received any treatment before thyroid surgery. Using T-cell receptor beta sequencing, the researchers looked back retrospectively at clinical samples from patients, gathered between about 2011 and 2019. The CDR3 holds 15 amino acids from the cysteine to the phenylalanine. Only CDR3 DNA is held: 45 bases, read in frame from base 1. The germline V gene specifies MDHEN as CDR1 and SYDVKM as CDR2. V is cut by 7 bases and J by 6 bases, and the space between the germline ends is 21 bases. Libraries were built with PCR. The sample was run on an Illumina HiSeq 4000. High-throughput sequencing was used to profile the TCR beta-chain CDR3 region of each patient. As for how the authors treated the data: The researchers built a classifier to tell apart papillary thyroid cancer patients with distant metastasis, based on CDR3 differences among clinicopathological groups. Repertoire diversity was assessed with the Shannon index, and tumor-blood repertoire similarity with the Morisita-Horn index. TCRdb took the public reads, trimmed them with fastp at Q25, ran MiXCR for clone calling and kept in-frame beta chains. The V and J calls and clone size are TCRdb's, not the authors'. This sample is represented by 15,000 to 20,000 clones; 33% of them were singletons. More than 10% of the sample goes to the ten largest clones.

The sample is drawn from a study of metastatic and nonmetastatic thyroid tumors (TCRdb year 2020). Notes on the research overall: For patients with malignant and with benign thyroid disease, the researchers compared repertoires between peripheral blood samples and tumor or nodule tissue samples. On the study overall, not on this receptor specifically: In both blood and tumor samples, TCR beta diversity was reported to be significantly higher in malignant tumors than in benign nodules.

The material sequenced was tumor tissue. This receptor was identified in a male donor with papillary thyroid cancer or a benign thyroid nodule (not recorded which). Some clones in this sample may be carry-over from other donors' samples. The chain links TRBV28 with TRBJ1-2, with a weak D call of TRBD1 (6 bases match). Here is the DNA: TGTGCCAGCACCTTGCCCACACTACAGGGTAATGGCTACACCTTC. Its protein reads: CASTLPTLQGNGYTF.